This T cell receptor beta chain was observed in a study of shared clonotypes between healthy human individuals. Profiling relied on immunoSEQ multiplex PCR, and the TCRdb table lists in-frame clones only, not all of them. The table lists around 2.5 million clones, roughly 93% of them singletons. The table lists this clone with a few counts. The origin of this receptor is a man aged 18 to 30 in good health. Some clones in this sample may be carry-over from other donors' samples. The sequenced material came from naive CD4+ T cells from PBMCs. As to subset: CD45RA+ positively selected.

In nucleotides, the CDR3 is TGCGCCAGCAGCGAACAGGGGATGAACACTGAAGCTTTCTTT. Protein product: CASSEQGMNTEAFF. The V gene is TRBV5-1, the J gene TRBJ1-1; 7 positions match TRBD1. Germline V lookup: CDR1 SGHRS, CDR2 YFSETQ. The trim removed 4 bases at V and 0 bases at J, leaving 3 bases unmatched. The CDR3 covers 14 residues. Full variable domain (outside the CDR3, taken from reference TRBV5-1 and TRBJ1-1): KAGVTQTPRYLIKTRGQQVTLSCSPISGHRSVSWYQQTPGQGLQFLFEYFSETQRNKGNFPGRFSGRQFSNSRSEMNVSTLELGDSALYLCASSEQGMNTEAFFGQGTRLTVV.